This T cell receptor (beta chain) was identified during a study of T-cell reconstitution after alpha-beta-depleted transplantation in children. Unique molecular identifiers were built into the TCRbeta library. TCRdb passed the PCR reads through MiXCR, listing each CDR3 protein once. The data hold 490,000 or so distinct CDR3 sequences, with 9.5% to 15% observed a single time. The V gene's germline CDR1 is SGHAT and CDR2 FQDESV (reference sequence). This CDR3 has 14 residues. The V and J ends lost 5 bases and 0 bases respectively, with 11 bases between them. The chain joins TRBV11-1 to TRBJ2-7; D may match TRBD1 or TRBD2 (5 bases each). The input for sequencing was PBMCs from the stem cell graft donor, taken from the stem cell graft. The origin of this receptor is a human donor who donated a stem cell graft to a child with combined immunodeficiency. CDR3 amino acids: CASSHWGSSYEQYF. As DNA, the CDR3 is TGTGCCAGCAGCCACTGGGGGAGCTCCTACGAGCAGTACTTC.